What follows are 6 T cell receptor beta chains derived from one specimen sequenced in a study of early stage breast cancer tumors. TCRdb keeps only in-frame clones here, not all; method: immunoSEQ multiplex PCR. The sample has roughly 57,000 clones, around nine tenths seen once. The sample taken for sequencing was blood. These receptors were collected from a person aged 65-85 years with breast cancer.

The genes are TRBV5-4 and TRBJ2-3; TRBD2 matches at 11 bases. The ends lost 6 bases at V and 5 bases at J; junction bases unmatched: 8. Germline CDR1 and CDR2: SGHNT and YYREEE (reference sequence). The CDR3 extends over 15 amino acids. CDR3 amino acids: CASTLRTSGRDTQYF. CDR3 nucleotides: TGTGCCAGCACCCTGCGAACTAGCGGGAGAGATACGCAGTATTTT.

This clone showed up just a few times. A junction boundary mismatches the germline segment, possibly from a read error. This rearrangement joins TRBV6-1 to TRBJ1-2; the match to TRBD1 covers 7 bases. CDR1 and CDR2 (germline): MNHNS, SASEGT. The CDR3 is 14 residues long. The CDR3: CASREGQAISGYTF. DNA for the CDR3: TGTGCCAGCAGAGAAGGACAGGCAATCAGCGGCTACACCTTC.

The chain joins TRBV5-1 to TRBJ1-6; TRBD1 is a possible D gene (6 bases). The V end lost 3 bases, the J end lost 9 bases, and 13 bases lay between the germline ends. This CDR3 is 14 amino acids long. CDR1 SGHRS and CDR2 YFSETQ come from the germline V gene. The CDR3 spells CASSSQGEGSPLHF. In DNA form, the CDR3 reads TGCGCCAGCAGCTCACAGGGTGAGGGTTCACCCCTCCACTTT.

The V call is TRBV7-9, the J call TRBJ1-6, with unresolved D. The V end lost 7 bases, the J end lost 5 bases, and 6 bases lay between the germline ends. This CDR3 is 12 amino acids long. CDR1 is SEHNR, CDR2 FQNEAQ, per germline (reference sequence). The CDR3 here is CASNNNNSPLHF. The CDR3 DNA follows: TGTGCCAGCAACAACAATAATTCACCCCTCCACTTT.

The chain is built from TRBV18 and TRBJ1-2, with 7 bases that match TRBD1. CDR3 size: 17 residues. V was pared by 0 bases and J by 2 bases, with 9 bases of the junction left unmatched. Germline CDR1 KGHSH, CDR2 LQKENI. CDR3 DNA sequence: TGTGCCAGCTCACCACCGCAGGGAACGACAGGGAACTATGGCTACACCTTC. It encodes CASSPPQGTTGNYGYTF.

V usage is TRBV4-2 and J usage is TRBJ2-3; the match to TRBD1 covers 9 bases. Germline V lookup: CDR1 LGHNA, CDR2 YNFKEQ. V was pared by 4 bases and J by 3 bases, with 14 bases of the junction left unmatched. The CDR3 has 18 amino acids. The CDR3 protein is CASSPGLIDRGKTDTQYF. The CDR3 region has the DNA TGTGCCAGCAGCCCCGGATTGATTGACAGGGGGAAGACAGATACGCAGTATTTT.